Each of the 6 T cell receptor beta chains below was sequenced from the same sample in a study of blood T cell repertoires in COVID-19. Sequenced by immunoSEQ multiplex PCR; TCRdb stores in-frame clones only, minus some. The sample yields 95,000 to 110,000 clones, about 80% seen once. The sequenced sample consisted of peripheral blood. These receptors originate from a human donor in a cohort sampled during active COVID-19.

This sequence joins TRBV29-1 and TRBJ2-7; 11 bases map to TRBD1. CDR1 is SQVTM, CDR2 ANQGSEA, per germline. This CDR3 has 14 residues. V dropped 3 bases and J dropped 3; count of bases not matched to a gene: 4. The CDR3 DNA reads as TGCAGCGTTGAGGGCGGGACAGGGGGCTACGAGCAGTACTTC. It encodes CSVEGGTGGYEQYF.

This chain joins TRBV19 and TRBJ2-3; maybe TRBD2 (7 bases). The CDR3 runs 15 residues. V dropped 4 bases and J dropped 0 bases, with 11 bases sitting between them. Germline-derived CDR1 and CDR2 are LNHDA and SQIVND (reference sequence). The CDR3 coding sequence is TGTGCCAGTAGTAACGGGGGGCCGAGCACAGATACGCAGTATTTT. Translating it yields CASSNGGPSTDTQYF. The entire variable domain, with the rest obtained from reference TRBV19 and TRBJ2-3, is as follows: DGGITQSPKYLFRKEGQNVTLSCEQNLNHDAMYWYRQDPGQGLRLIYYSQIVNDFQKGDIAEGYSVSREKKESFPLTVTSAQKNPTAFYLCASSNGGPSTDTQYFGPGTRLTVL.

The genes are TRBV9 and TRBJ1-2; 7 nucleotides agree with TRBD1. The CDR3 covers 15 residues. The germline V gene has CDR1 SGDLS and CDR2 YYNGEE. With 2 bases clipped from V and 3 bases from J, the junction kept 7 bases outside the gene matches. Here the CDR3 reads CASSVGTVPDYGYTF. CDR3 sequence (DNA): TGTGCCAGCAGCGTCGGGACAGTCCCTGACTATGGCTACACCTTC.

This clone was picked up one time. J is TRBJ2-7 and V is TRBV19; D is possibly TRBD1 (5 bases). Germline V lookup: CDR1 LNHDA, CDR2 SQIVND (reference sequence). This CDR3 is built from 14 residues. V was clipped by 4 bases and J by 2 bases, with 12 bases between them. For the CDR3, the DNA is TGTGCCAGTAGTACTTATGGGGCCACCTACGAGCAGTACTTC. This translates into CASSTYGATYEQYF.

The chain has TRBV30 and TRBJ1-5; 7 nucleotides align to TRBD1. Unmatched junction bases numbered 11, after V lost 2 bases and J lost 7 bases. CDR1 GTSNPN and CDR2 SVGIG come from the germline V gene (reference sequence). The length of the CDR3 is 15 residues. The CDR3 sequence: CAWSFAAGGKQPQHF. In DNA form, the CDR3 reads TGTGCCTGGAGTTTCGCCGCAGGGGGGAAACAGCCCCAGCATTTT.

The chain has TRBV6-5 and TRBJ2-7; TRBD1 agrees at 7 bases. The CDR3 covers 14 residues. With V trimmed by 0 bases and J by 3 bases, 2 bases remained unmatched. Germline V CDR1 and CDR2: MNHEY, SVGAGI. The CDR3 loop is CASSYSGQNYEQYF. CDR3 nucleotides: TGTGCCAGCAGTTACTCGGGACAGAACTACGAGCAGTACTTC.